These 15 T cell receptor beta chains came from one sample sequenced in a study of metastatic and nonmetastatic thyroid tumors. Until they underwent thyroid surgery, no patient had received any treatment. TCRdb ran MiXCR on the PCR reads. The data show around 14,000 clones, more than 20% seen once. The sample was tumor tissue. All receptors come from a female donor with papillary thyroid cancer or a benign thyroid nodule (not recorded which). Some clones in this sample may be carry-over from other donors' samples.

This clone came up a few times. V is TRBV6-1 and J is TRBJ2-2; TRBD2 aligns across 9 bases. CDR1 and CDR2 (germline): MNHNS, SASEGT. After removal of 6 bases from V and 6 bases from J, the junction contained 5 bases not matched to a gene. The CDR3 has 14 amino acids. In DNA, the CDR3 is TGTGCCAGCAGCGATAGCGGGAGTCCCGGGGAGCTGTTTTTT. As protein: CASSDSGSPGELFF.

Ten or more counts support this clone. CDR3 residues: CASSPDYSSYNEQFF. CDR3 coding DNA: TGTGCCAGCAGCCCGGACTACAGCTCCTACAATGAGCAGTTCTTC. The chain uses TRBV5-4 and TRBJ2-1, with D possibly being TRBD2 (6 bases). This CDR3 contains 15 residues. Deletions cut 4 bases from V and 0 bases from J, with 11 bases between. Germline CDR1 reads SGHNT; CDR2 reads YYREEE (reference sequence).

This clone was seen at least ten times. The chain joins TRBV2 to TRBJ2-1, with TRBD2 identical over 13 bases. There are 18 residues in the CDR3. The germline V gene encodes CDR1 SNHLY and CDR2 FYNNEI. V lost 1 base, J lost 8 bases, and 11 bases stayed unmatched. The CDR3 reads CASSEGHGLAGVRDEQFF. The CDR3 DNA reads as TGTGCCAGCAGTGAAGGACACGGACTAGCGGGAGTTCGGGATGAGCAGTTCTTC.

The rearrangement uses TRBV20-1 and TRBJ2-3; D ambiguous. Germline CDR1 reads DFQATT; CDR2 reads SNEGSKA (reference sequence). The V and J ends lost 8 bases and 5 bases respectively, with 11 bases between them. The CDR3 runs to 11 residues. The DNA for the CDR3 is TGCAGTAGGTCTCTTGGAGATACGCAGTATTTT. Protein sequence: CSRSLGDTQYF.

This clone was recorded many times. J is TRBJ1-4 and V is TRBV5-1; D gene ambiguous. V was trimmed by 2 bases and J by 3 bases, leaving 8 bases between them. CDR3 length: 14 amino acids. Germline V gene lookup returns CDR1 SGHRS and CDR2 YFSETQ. The chain's CDR3 is CASSLEGPNEKLFF. The CDR3, as DNA: TGCGCCAGCAGCTTAGAGGGCCCTAATGAAAAACTGTTTTTT.

This clone was counted between two and nine times. The genes are TRBV6-5 and TRBJ2-7; 15 bases are a match to TRBD2. The germline CDR1 and CDR2 sequences are MNHEY and SVGAGI. The CDR3 runs to 16 residues. J lost 6 bases, V lost 0 bases, and 3 bases had no gene match. Written as DNA, the CDR3 is TGTGCCAGCAGTTACTCCGGACTAGCGGGAGGGGGCGAGCAGTACTTC. Its protein product is CASSYSGLAGGGEQYF.

The rearrangement joins TRBV9 to TRBJ2-1, with a tentative D call TRBD1 (5 bases). V was trimmed by 5 bases and J by 3 bases, leaving 9 bases between them. The germline V gene has CDR1 SGDLS and CDR2 YYNGEE. The CDR3 has 13 residues. This CDR3 reads CASSIRGYNEQFF. The DNA for the CDR3 is TGTGCCAGCAGTATTAGGGGCTACAATGAGCAGTTCTTC.

Sample share makes this clone medium-sized. The V gene is TRBV28, the J gene TRBJ1-4, with D possibly TRBD1 on 5 matching bases. This CDR3 spans 12 amino acids. Trimming took off 8 bases at V and 8 bases at J, with 12 bases between the two ends. CDR1 and CDR2 (germline): MDHEN, SYDVKM. The chain's CDR3 is CASRQFGEKLFF. CDR3 coding DNA: TGTGCCAGCCGACAGTTTGGGGAAAAACTGTTTTTT.

The sample holds a few counts of this clone. The chain recombines TRBV6-2 or TRBV6-3 with TRBJ2-7; 9 positions match TRBD1. CDR3 size: 14 residues. Germline V gene data show CDR1 as MNHEY and CDR2 as SVGEGT. J was trimmed by 10 bases and V by 5 bases; bases with no gene match: 12. In DNA, the CDR3 is TGTGCCAGCAGTCCCAACACAGACAGGGGGGCTCAGTACTTC. It specifies CASSPNTDRGAQYF.

The chain employs TRBV7-9 and TRBJ2-1, with TRBD2 as a possible D gene (6 bases). This CDR3 is 13 amino acids long. V was cut by 9 bases and J by 4 bases, with 13 bases left in between. The germline V gene has CDR1 SEHNR and CDR2 FQNEAQ (reference sequence). CDR3 nucleotide sequence: TGTGCCAGTGCCGCGGGACCTTACAATGAGCAGTTCTTC. Translating it yields CASAAGPYNEQFF.

In the case of this clone: Given a much more abundant clone one base away, this may be a read error. Other DNA sequences of this sample code for an identical CDR3. This chain connects TRBV5-4 to TRBJ2-1, with TRBD2 as a possible D gene (6 bases). In germline, CDR1 is SGHNT, CDR2 YYREEE (reference sequence). This CDR3 is built from 17 residues. Trimming removed 0 bases at V and 4 bases at J, with 17 bases between. Here the CDR3 DNA reads TGTGCCAGCAGCTTGGAACTGGGGGACTTGTGGTACAATGAGCAGTTCTTC. Translating it yields CASSLELGDLWYNEQFF.

This clone occurred many times. The genes are TRBV20-1 and TRBJ2-1; 9 nucleotides agree with TRBD2. The length of the CDR3 is 14 residues. CDR1 is DFQATT, CDR2 SNEGSKA, per germline (reference sequence). V trimming: 2 bases; J trimming: 10 bases; junction bases outside the gene matches: 9. The CDR3: CSARRASGIGEQFF. CDR3 sequence (DNA): TGCAGTGCTAGAAGGGCTAGCGGGATCGGGGAGCAGTTCTTC.

Many counts were recorded for this clone. This may be a read error, as it is one base from a much larger clone. V is TRBV19 and J is TRBJ2-5, with 9 bases aligning to TRBD2. The V gene's germline CDR1 is LNHDA and CDR2 SQIVND (reference sequence). V lost 7 bases, J lost 7 bases, and 13 bases stayed unmatched. There are 15 residues in the CDR3. CDR3 sequence (DNA): TGTGCCAGTAAGGAGGGGAGTAGCGGGAGTGGGACCCAGTACTTC. The encoded protein is CASKEGSSGSGTQYF.

The chain has TRBV5-1 and TRBJ2-3; 10 nucleotides line up with TRBD2. V trimming: 0 bases; J trimming: 4 bases; junction bases outside the gene matches: 5. The CDR3 extends over 16 amino acids. CDR1 is SGHRS, CDR2 YFSETQ, per germline. The CDR3 bases are TGCGCCAGCAGCTTGGCTAGCGGGAGTGGGTCAGATACGCAGTATTTT. It specifies CASSLASGSGSDTQYF. The whole variable domain, remainder taken from reference TRBV5-1 and TRBJ2-3, is KAGVTQTPRYLIKTRGQQVTLSCSPISGHRSVSWYQQTPGQGLQFLFEYFSETQRNKGNFPGRFSGRQFSNSRSEMNVSTLELGDSALYLCASSLASGSGSDTQYFGPGTRLTVL.

This chain connects TRBV5-5 to TRBJ1-1; TRBD1 might be the D (5 bases). The CDR3 runs 13 residues. V lost 4 bases and J 0 bases, leaving 7 bases between the germline ends. Per the germline V gene, CDR1 is SGHKS and CDR2 is YYEKEE (reference sequence). This CDR3 is CASSGTVNTEAFF. CDR3 in DNA: TGTGCCAGCAGCGGGACGGTGAACACTGAAGCTTTCTTT.